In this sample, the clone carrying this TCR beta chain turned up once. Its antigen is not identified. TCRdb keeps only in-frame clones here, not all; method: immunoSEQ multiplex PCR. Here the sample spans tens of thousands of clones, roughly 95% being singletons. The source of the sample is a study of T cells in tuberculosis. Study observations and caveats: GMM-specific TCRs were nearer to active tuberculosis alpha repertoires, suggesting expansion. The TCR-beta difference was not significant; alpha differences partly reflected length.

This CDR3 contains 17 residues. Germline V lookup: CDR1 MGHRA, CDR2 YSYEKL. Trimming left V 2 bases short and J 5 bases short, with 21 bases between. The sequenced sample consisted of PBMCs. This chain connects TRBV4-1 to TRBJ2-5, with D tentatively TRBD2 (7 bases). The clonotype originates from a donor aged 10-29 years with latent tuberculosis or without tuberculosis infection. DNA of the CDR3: TGCGCCAGCAGCCAATTAAGGTCGCGGGGGCCCGAGGAGACCCAGTACTTC. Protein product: CASSQLRSRGPEETQYF.